Given below is one TCR beta chain in context. Its antigen is not identified. Profiling of TCR beta VDJ combinations and CDR3 sequences used genomic DNA as template. TCRdb reprocessed the reads via MiXCR and lists one record per CDR3 protein. The sample shows about 160,000 distinct CDR3 sequences, 71% of them seen only once. Whoever was chosen for sequencing had shown CD8+CD57+ cell expansion by flow cytometry. No therapy had been given to the patients at the time of blood sampling. This specimen comes from a study of CD8+CD57+ T cells in acquired aplastic anemia. The overall study: DNA from sorted CD4+ and CD8+ cells averaged approximately 2.9 ug. Study results and limitations: Sharing between patients and controls was observed for around 30 CD8+ CDR3 sequences. CD8+ Simpson's diversity in patients was not significantly different from that in controls.

The CDR3 is 14 residues long. CDR1 LGHNA and CDR2 YNFKEQ come from the germline V gene. V was trimmed by 1 base and J by 6 bases, leaving 9 bases between them. The chain couples TRBV4-2 to TRBJ2-2; tentatively, D is TRBD2 (5 bases). This clonotype was sampled from a human donor with aplastic anemia. The specimen sequenced was sorted CD4+, CD8+, or CD8+CD57+ T cells (not recorded which) from PBMCs. The CDR3 region is CASSQVEGAGELFF. The CDR3 nucleotides are TGTGCCAGCAGCCAAGTTGAGGGTGCCGGGGAGCTGTTTTTT.